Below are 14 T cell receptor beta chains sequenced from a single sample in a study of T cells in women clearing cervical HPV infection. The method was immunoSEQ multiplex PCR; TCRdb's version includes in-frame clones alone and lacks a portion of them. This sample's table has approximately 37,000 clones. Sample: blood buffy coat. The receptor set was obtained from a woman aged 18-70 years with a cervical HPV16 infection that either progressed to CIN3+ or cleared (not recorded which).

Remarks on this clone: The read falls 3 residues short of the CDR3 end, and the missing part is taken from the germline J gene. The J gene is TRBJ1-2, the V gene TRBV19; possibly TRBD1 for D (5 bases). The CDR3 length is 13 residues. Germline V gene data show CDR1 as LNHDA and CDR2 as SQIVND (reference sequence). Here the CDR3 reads CATSLGLTYDYTF. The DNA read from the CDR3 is TGTGCCACCTCACTGGGGCTAACCTACGAC.

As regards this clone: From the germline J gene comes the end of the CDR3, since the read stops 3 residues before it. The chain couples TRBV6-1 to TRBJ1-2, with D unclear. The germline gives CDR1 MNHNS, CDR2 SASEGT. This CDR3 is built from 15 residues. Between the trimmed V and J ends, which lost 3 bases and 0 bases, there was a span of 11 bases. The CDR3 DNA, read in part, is TGTGCCAGCAGTGACGTAGGCCTAGCTAACTATGGC. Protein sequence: CASSDVGLANYG. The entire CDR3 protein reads CASSDVGLANYGYTF.

Incomplete CDR3 DNA: TGTGCCAGCAGTTCCTCAGGGGTTGACTATGGC. The encoded protein is CASSSSGVDYG. The complete CDR3 sequence is CASSSSGVDYGYTF. The chain joins TRBV28 to TRBJ1-2, with a tentative D call TRBD1 (6 bases). The read is 3 residues too short to cover the CDR3 end, so that end is filled in from the germline J gene. The CDR3 has 14 amino acids. The germline V gene has CDR1 MDHEN and CDR2 SYDVKM. V was shortened by 4 bases and J by 3 bases, with 12 bases between the two germline ends.

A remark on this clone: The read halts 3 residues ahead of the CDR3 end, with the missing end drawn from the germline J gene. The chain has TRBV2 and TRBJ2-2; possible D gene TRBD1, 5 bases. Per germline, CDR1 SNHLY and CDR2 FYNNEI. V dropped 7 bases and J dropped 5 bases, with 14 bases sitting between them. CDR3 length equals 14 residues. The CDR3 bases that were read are TGTGCCAGCAAGGAGTCCCAGGGTACCGGGGAG. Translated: CASKESQGTGE. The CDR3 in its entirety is CASKESQGTGELFF.

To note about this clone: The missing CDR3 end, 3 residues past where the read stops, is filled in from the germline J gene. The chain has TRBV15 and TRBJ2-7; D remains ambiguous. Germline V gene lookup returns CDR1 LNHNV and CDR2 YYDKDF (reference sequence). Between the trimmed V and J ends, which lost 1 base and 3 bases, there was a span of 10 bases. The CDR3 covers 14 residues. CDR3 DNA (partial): TGTGCCACCAGCAGAGTTAGCTATAACTACGAG. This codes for CATSRVSYNYE. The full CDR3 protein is CATSRVSYNYEQYF.

The sequenced CDR3 bases are TGTGCCAGCAGTTCCGAAGCGACAGGGCGTCAGCCC. Amino acids: CASSSEATGRQP. The full CDR3 sequence reads CASSSEATGRQPQHF. V and J are TRBV28 and TRBJ1-5; 7 bases are a match to TRBD1. The CDR3 goes on 3 residues after the read ends, and that part is filled in from the germline J gene. CDR1 and CDR2 from the germline V gene are MDHEN and SYDVKM. Unmatched junction bases numbered 9, after V lost 4 bases and J lost 6 bases. The CDR3 covers 15 residues.

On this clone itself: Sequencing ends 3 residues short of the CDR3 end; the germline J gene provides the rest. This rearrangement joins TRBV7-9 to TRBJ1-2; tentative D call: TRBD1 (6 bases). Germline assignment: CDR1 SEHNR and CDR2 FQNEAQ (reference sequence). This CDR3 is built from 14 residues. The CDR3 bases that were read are TGTGCCAGCAGTCCGGGGGGCTCGGGTTACGAC. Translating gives CASSPGGSGYD. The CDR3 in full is CASSPGGSGYDYTF.

CDR3 DNA, as far as it was read: TGCGCCAGCGGCCTAGGGTCCAGCGGCCAAGAGACG. Translation: CASGLGSSGQET. The full CDR3 protein is CASGLGSSGQETQYF. The chain has TRBV5-1 and TRBJ2-3; possible D gene TRBD2, 5 bases. The CDR3 goes on 3 residues after the read ends, and that part is filled in from the germline J gene. Germline-derived CDR1 and CDR2 are SGHRS and YFSETQ. This CDR3 region has 15 residues.

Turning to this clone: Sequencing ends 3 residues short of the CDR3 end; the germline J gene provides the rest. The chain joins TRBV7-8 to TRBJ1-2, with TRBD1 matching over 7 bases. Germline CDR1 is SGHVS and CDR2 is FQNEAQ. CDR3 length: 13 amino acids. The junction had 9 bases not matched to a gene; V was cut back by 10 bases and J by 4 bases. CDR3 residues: CATAGGTVYGYTF. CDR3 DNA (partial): TGTGCCACCGCTGGGGGGACAGTCTATGGC.

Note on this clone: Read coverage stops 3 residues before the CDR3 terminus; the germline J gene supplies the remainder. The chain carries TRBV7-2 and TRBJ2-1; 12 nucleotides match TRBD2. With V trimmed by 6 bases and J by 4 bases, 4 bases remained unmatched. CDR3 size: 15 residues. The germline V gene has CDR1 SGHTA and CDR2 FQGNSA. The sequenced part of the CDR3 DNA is TGTGCCAGCAGAATCGGGACTAGCGGGTACAATGAG. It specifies CASRIGTSGYNE. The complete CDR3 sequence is CASRIGTSGYNEQFF.

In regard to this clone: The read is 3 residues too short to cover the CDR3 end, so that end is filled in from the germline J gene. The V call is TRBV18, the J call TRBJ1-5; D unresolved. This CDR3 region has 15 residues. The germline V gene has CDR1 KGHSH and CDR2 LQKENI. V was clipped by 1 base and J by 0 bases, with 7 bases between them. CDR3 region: CASSPRRASNQPQHF. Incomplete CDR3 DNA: TGTGCCAGCTCACCACGGCGGGCTAGCAATCAGCCC. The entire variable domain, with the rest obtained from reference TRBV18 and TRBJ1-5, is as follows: NAGVMQNPRHLVRRRGQEARLRCSPMKGHSHVYWYRQLPEEGLKFMVYLQKENIIDESGMPKERFSAEFPKEGPSILRIQQVVRGDSAAYFCASSPRRASNQPQHFGDGTRLSIL.

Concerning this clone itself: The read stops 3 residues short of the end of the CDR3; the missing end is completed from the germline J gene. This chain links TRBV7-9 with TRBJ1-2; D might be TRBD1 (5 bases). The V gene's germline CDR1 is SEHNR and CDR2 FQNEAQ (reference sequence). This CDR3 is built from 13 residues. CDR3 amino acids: CASSLLQGYDYTF. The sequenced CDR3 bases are TGTGCCAGCAGCCTATTGCAGGGCTACGAC.

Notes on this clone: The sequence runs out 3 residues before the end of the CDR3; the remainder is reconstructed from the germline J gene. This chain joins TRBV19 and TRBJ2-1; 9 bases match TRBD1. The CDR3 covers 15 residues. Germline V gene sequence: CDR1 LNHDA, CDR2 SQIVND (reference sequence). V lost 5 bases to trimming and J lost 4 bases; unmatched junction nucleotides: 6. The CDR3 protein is CASSLGQGSYNEQFF. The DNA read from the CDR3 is TGTGCCAGTAGTTTGGGACAGGGTTCTTACAATGAG.

The part of the CDR3 DNA that was read is TGTGCCAGTAGCTCGGGACAGGAGTACTATAGTGACACTGAA. This codes for CASSSGQEYYSDTE. The CDR3 reads in full as CASSSGQEYYSDTEAFF. The genes are TRBV19 and TRBJ1-1; 8 bases are a match to TRBD1. The read terminates 3 residues ahead of where the CDR3 ends, so the germline J gene completes it. The trim removed 6 bases at V and 3 bases at J, leaving 15 bases unmatched. This CDR3 region has 17 residues. The germline gives CDR1 LNHDA, CDR2 SQIVND (reference sequence).